This TCR beta chain originates from a study of CD8+ T cells in alopecia areata. Study-wide results and limits: Sequences from scalp samples also cover resident alphabeta T cells of normal skin.

CDR1 is SQVTM, CDR2 ANQGSEA, per germline. The CDR3 extends over 12 amino acids. The ends were cut back, 0 bases at V and 5 bases at J, with 5 bases in the middle. A remark on this clone: The antigen is undetermined.

Reverse transcribed after extraction, RNA yielded cDNA as the sequencing template. TCRdb's table, derived via immunoSEQ multiplex PCR, lists solely in-frame clones and lacks some. The top ten hold 2.8% of the sample, which has 110,000 or so clones, roughly 66% seen once. This TCR was sampled from a human donor in good health. The chain combines TRBV29-1 with TRBJ1-5; unclear D gene. Source material: CD4+ T cells sorted from blood. The CDR3 region has the DNA TGCAGCGTTGAAGACGTAGATCAGCCCCAGCATTTT. Protein: CSVEDVDQPQHF.